This T cell receptor (beta chain) was sequenced for a study of shared clonotypes between healthy human individuals. Points from the study as a whole: A limitation of the genetic and exposure-history diversity represented arose from few donors. Clonotypes shared by all four donors outscored non-shared clonotypes in generation probability. Only blood samples were collected, and tissue repertoires likely differ.

Repertoires were generated with immunoSEQ multiplex PCR, while TCRdb's copy carries only in-frame clones and drops some. The sample lists hundreds of thousands of clones, nearly 98% occurring once. Unmatched junction bases numbered 10, after V lost 1 base and J lost 6 bases. The CDR3 sequence is 18 residues long. Per germline, CDR1 SGHAT and CDR2 FQNNGV. Terminally differentiated effector memory CD45RA+ cells were excluded by CCR7 positive selection of CD45RO-negative cells. This clone was counted a single time. Its specificity is unknown. This sequence was found in a man aged 25 to 40 in good health. This chain links TRBV11-2 with TRBJ2-3; 13 bases map to TRBD2. Sequencing was done on a sample of naive CD8+ T cells sorted from blood. CDR3 bases: TGTGCCAGCAGCTTAGGAGCGACTAGCGGGAGGTATTATGATACGCAGTATTTT. Translated, it gives CASSLGATSGRYYDTQYF.